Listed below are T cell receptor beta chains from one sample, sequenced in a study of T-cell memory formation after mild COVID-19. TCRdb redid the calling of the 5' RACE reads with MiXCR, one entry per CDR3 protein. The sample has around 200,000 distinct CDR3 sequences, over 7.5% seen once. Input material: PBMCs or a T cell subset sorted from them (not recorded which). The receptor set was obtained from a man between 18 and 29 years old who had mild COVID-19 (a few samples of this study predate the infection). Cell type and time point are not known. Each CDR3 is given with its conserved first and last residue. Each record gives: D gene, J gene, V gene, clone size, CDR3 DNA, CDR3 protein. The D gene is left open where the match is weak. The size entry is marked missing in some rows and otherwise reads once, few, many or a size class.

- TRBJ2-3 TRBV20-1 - TGCAGTGCTAGATTTGGGGGGCCCCCAGATACGCAGTATTTT CSARFGGPPDTQYF
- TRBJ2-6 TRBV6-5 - TGTGCCAGCAGTTACCTCGGAGGAGGGCAGAGCTCTGGGGCCAACGTCCTGACTTTC CASSYLGGGQSSGANVLTF
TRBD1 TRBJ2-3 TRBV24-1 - TGTGCCACCAGTGTCCCGGGACAGGGACTCACAGATACGCAGTATTTT CATSVPGQGLTDTQYF
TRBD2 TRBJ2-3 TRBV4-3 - TGCGCCAGCAGCCAAGCTTGGGGACTAGCTGGCGCAGATACGCAGTATTTT CASSQAWGLAGADTQYF
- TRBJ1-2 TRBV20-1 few TGCAGTGCTAGATTCGATCCAAACCCAATGGACACCTTC CSARFDPNPMDTF
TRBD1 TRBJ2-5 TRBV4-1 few TGCGCCAGCAGCCAAGGCTCAGGGGGACAAGAGACCCAGTACTTC CASSQGSGGQETQYF
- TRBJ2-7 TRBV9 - TGTGCCAGCAGCATAACCGGGACGTCCTACGAGCAGTACTTC CASSITGTSYEQYF
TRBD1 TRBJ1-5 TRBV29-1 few TGCAGCGTAACCGGACAGGGGGATCAGCCCCAGCATTTT CSVTGQGDQPQHF
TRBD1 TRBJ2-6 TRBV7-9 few TGTGCCAGCAGCAAGACAGGGGTTCAGTGGGCCAACGTCCTGACTTTC CASSKTGVQWANVLTF
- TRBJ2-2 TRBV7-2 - TGTGCCAGCAGCCTGAGACAGTTGGACACCGGGGAGCTGTTTTTT CASSLRQLDTGELFF
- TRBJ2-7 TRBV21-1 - TGTGCCAGCAGCAACGGGCAGTACTTC CASSNGQYF
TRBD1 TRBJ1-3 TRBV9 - TGTGCCAGCAGCGTCGGACAGGGTCCCCCCAGGGTTGGAAACACCATATATTTT CASSVGQGPPRVGNTIYF
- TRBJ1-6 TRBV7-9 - TGTGCCAGCAGCTTTAGGGGAGGGCCTAATTCACCCCTCCACTTT CASSFRGGPNSPLHF
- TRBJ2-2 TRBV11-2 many TGTGCCAGCAGCAGAACTAGCTCTAACACCGGGGAGCTGTTTTTT CASSRTSSNTGELFF
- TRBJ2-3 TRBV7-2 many TGTGCCAGCAGCTTAGCCCCAGATACGCAGTATTTT CASSLAPDTQYF
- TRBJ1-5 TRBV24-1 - TGTGCCACCAGTGATTTAAAGGGGACGCAGCCCCAGCATTTT CATSDLKGTQPQHF
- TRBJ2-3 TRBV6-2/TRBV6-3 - TGTGCCAGCAGTTACTCGAGGACTTCTAGCACAGATACGCAGTATTTT CASSYSRTSSTDTQYF
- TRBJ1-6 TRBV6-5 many TGTGCCAGCAGTTACCGGGGTTTCGGGGACTCCTATAATTCACCCCTCCACTTT CASSYRGFGDSYNSPLHF
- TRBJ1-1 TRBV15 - TGTGCCACCAGCGTTAGGGGGGCTGATGAAGCTTTCTTT CATSVRGADEAFF
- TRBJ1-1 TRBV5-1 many TGCGCCAGCAGCGGGGCAGGGGTTGACACTGAAGCTTTCTTT CASSGAGVDTEAFF
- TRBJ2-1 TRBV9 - TGTGCCAGCAGCCCACGGGCGGGGGCCATGGATGAGCAGTTCTTC CASSPRAGAMDEQFF
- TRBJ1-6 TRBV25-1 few TGTGCCAGCAGTGCCGAGGGAGGGCCGTGGTCACCCCTCCACTTT CASSAEGGPWSPLHF
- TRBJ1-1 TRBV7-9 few TGTGCCAGCAGCTTTGACCCGAACACTGAAGCTTTCTTT CASSFDPNTEAFF
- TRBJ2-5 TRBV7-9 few TGTGCCAGCAGCGCGGCGGTAGGCCGCCAAGAGACCCAGTACTTC CASSAAVGRQETQYF
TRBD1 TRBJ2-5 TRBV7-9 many TGTGCCAGCGCAAGAGGACAGGGCGGGGAGACCCAGTACTTC CASARGQGGETQYF
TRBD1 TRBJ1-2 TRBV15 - TGTGCCACCAGCAGAGAGAGGGGACAGTTCTATGGCTACACCTTC CATSRERGQFYGYTF
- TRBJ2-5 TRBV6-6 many TGTGCCAGCAGTCCTCCGCCAGGACAAGAGACCCAGTACTTC CASSPPPGQETQYF
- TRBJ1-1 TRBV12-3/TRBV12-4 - TGTGCCAGCAGTTTGCGGGACCCTACCCGGGGAGCTTTCTTT CASSLRDPTRGAFF
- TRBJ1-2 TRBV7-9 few TGTGCCAGCAGCTTCGCTTCTTATGGCTACACCTTC CASSFASYGYTF
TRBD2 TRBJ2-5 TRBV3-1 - TGTGCCAGCAGCCAGTTGTGGAGCGGGGGGGCCCGGGAGACCCAGTACTTC CASSQLWSGGARETQYF
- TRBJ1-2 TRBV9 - TGTGCCAGCAGTGATGCAGGGCTTTATGGCTACACCTTC CASSDAGLYGYTF
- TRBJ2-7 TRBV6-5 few TGTGCCAGTTTCGGACGGGCCTGGGAGCAGTACTTC CASFGRAWEQYF
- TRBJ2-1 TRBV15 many TGTGCCACCAGCAGAGATCTACAGGTGGGCAATGAGCAGTTCTTC CATSRDLQVGNEQFF
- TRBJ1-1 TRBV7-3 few TGTGCCAGCAGCCCGGGAGGAGGGGTGGACACTGAAGCTTTCTTT CASSPGGGVDTEAFF
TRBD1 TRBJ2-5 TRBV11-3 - TGTGCCAGCAGCGCAGGCCCCGGACAGGGGGCCGAGACCCAGTACTTC CASSAGPGQGAETQYF
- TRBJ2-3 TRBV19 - TGTGCCAGCCTTACTAGTAGTACGCAGTATTTT CASLTSSTQYF
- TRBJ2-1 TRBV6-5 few TGTGCCAGCAGTTACTCGTCAGGGGCAAGGACCTACAATGAGCAGTTCTTC CASSYSSGARTYNEQFF
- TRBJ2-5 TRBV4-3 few TGCGCCAGCAGCCAAGATCGTCGCAGGGCTCAAGAGACCCAGTACTTC CASSQDRRRAQETQYF